This TCR beta chain emerged from a study of blood T cell repertoires in COVID-19. Authors' analysis steps: Reference gene primer amplification yielded estimated nucleated cell counts. Measured with immunoSEQ multiplex PCR; TCRdb has only the in-frame clones, and not every one. Clonal size and the V and J genes are those of that table, whereas D and trimming came from the DNA. The sample yields approximately 30,000 clones, around four fifths seen once. With V trimmed by 5 bases and J by 5 bases, 8 bases remained unmatched. Germline lookup yields CDR1 MNHEY and CDR2 SVGAGI. CDR3 size: 14 residues. The chain uses TRBV6-5 and TRBJ1-2; 7 positions agree with TRBD1. This clonotype was sampled from a man aged 65 to 85 with acute or convalescent COVID-19. The sample was peripheral blood. The CDR3 DNA is TGTGCCAGCAGTCCTCGAGCAGGGGGATATGGCTACACCTTC. It translates to CASSPRAGGYGYTF.